This entry lists 18 T cell receptor beta chains sequenced from one sample in a study of response to subunit inactivated influenza vaccine. Each CDR3 protein gets one entry after TCRdb re-called the RT-PCR reads with MiXCR. The repertoire holds 700,000 to 900,000 distinct CDR3 sequences, approximately 21% seen once, with roughly 10% in the top ten. The sample here was PBMCs from blood, taken around 5 days after vaccination. The source of these receptors is a man between 50 and 59 years old who received an inactivated influenza vaccine.

The V and J genes are TRBV7-2 and TRBJ2-3; 9 bases line up with TRBD2. Germline V gives CDR1 SGHTA, CDR2 FQGNSA. This CDR3 has 17 amino acids. With V trimmed by 2 bases and J by 0 bases, 6 bases remained unmatched. The chain's CDR3 is CASSLRPSGISTDTQYF. CDR3 coding DNA: TGTGCCAGCAGCTTAAGGCCTAGCGGGATTAGCACAGATACGCAGTATTTT.

The table lists this clonotype with many counts. V and J are TRBV12-3 or TRBV12-4 and TRBJ2-5; 12 bases align to TRBD2. This CDR3 has 17 residues. V trimming: 0 bases; J trimming: 5 bases; junction bases outside the gene matches: 7. CDR3 coding DNA: TGTGCCAGCAGTTTAGCGCGGACTAGCGGGATTGGGGAGACCCAGTACTTC. This sequence encodes CASSLARTSGIGETQYF.

The chain is built from TRBV15 and TRBJ2-5; D may be TRBD2 (6 bases). The CDR3 length is 14 residues. Germline CDR1 is LNHNV and CDR2 is YYDKDF (reference sequence). V lost 1 base to trimming and J lost 4 bases, with 10 bases between them. Here the CDR3 reads CATSRVEGTETQYF. In nucleotides, the CDR3 is TGTGCCACCAGCAGAGTGGAGGGGACAGAGACCCAGTACTTC.

V is TRBV12-3 or TRBV12-4 and J is TRBJ1-5; weak D call: TRBD1 (5 bases). CDR3 length: 15 residues. The V end was cut by 5 bases, the J end by 0 bases, with 11 bases between. Here the CDR3 reads CASSAGHNSNQPQHF. The DNA for the CDR3 is TGTGCCAGCAGTGCGGGGCATAATAGCAATCAGCCCCAGCATTTT.

The chain employs TRBV6-5 and TRBJ2-7; D unresolved. V was cut by 1 base and J by 2 bases, with 6 bases left in between. The CDR3 has 13 amino acids. Germline CDR1 is MNHEY and CDR2 is SVGAGI. The CDR3 region is CASSYYGAYEQYF. CDR3 coding DNA: TGTGCCAGCAGTTACTATGGGGCCTACGAGCAGTACTTC.

The chain carries TRBV25-1 and TRBJ2-1; D is uncertain. V lost 1 base and J lost 15, with 22 bases in between. Germline CDR1 reads MGHDK; CDR2 reads SYGVNS. The CDR3 has 15 amino acids. CDR3 region: CASSESGRLGPRWFF. CDR3 coding DNA: TGTGCCAGCAGTGAATCAGGACGGTTGGGTCCAAGGTGGTTCTTC.

This clonotype was seen a handful of times. The genes are TRBV7-6 and TRBJ2-1; TRBD1 agrees at 10 bases. The CDR3 is made up of 16 amino acids. Unmatched junction bases numbered 7, after V lost 0 bases and J lost 8 bases. CDR1 is SGHVS and CDR2 is FNYEAQ in the germline V gene. For the CDR3, the DNA is TGTGCCAGCAGCTTAGCGACAGGGGGCAGTTCCGATGAGCAGTTCTTC. Protein sequence: CASSLATGGSSDEQFF.

The chain recombines TRBV20-1 with TRBJ2-5; the D is unclear. V gave up 1 base and J gave up 2 bases, with 11 bases separating them. Germline CDR1 and CDR2: DFQATT and SNEGSKA (reference sequence). The CDR3 has 14 residues. The CDR3 here is CSARAPARQETQYF. The CDR3 DNA sequence: TGCAGTGCTAGAGCCCCGGCAAGACAAGAGACCCAGTACTTC.

The chain recombines TRBV12-3 or TRBV12-4 with TRBJ2-3, with 7 nucleotides matching TRBD2. The CDR3 sequence is 14 residues long. Trimming took 3 bases from V and 2 from J; bases not matched to a gene: 2. The CDR3 region is CASSFAGVTDTQYF. CDR3 DNA: TGTGCCAGCAGTTTTGCGGGGGTCACAGATACGCAGTATTTT.

This clonotype was observed many times. The rearrangement links TRBV12-3 or TRBV12-4 to TRBJ2-7; 9 bases fit TRBD2. There are 15 residues in the CDR3. Unmatched junction bases numbered 2, after V lost 0 bases and J lost 2 bases. This chain's CDR3 is CASSLALAGPYEQYF. The CDR3 nucleotides are TGTGCCAGCAGTTTAGCGCTAGCGGGGCCCTACGAGCAGTACTTC.

In the case of this clonotype: Relative to the germline gene, one junction end is altered; a read error may explain this. This chain joins TRBV20-1 and TRBJ2-7; perhaps TRBD1 as D (6 bases). In germline, CDR1 is DFQATT, CDR2 SNEGSKA (reference sequence). The CDR3 is 14 amino acids. Written as DNA, the CDR3 is TGCAGTGCCAGAGAACAGGGATATACCTACGAGCAGTACTTC. It is translated as CSAREQGYTYEQYF.

This clonotype turned up a few times. This chain uses TRBV21-1 with TRBJ1-1. TRBV21-1 corresponds to a pseudogene. The CDR3 contains 10 residues. The CDR3 sequence is CAREAGRAFF. The DNA of the CDR3 is TGTGCCAGAGAGGCAGGGCGAGCTTTCTTT.

This clonotype came up a few times. This rearrangement joins TRBV4-2 to TRBJ2-1, with 9 bases matching TRBD1. This CDR3 is built from 17 residues. CDR1 LGHNA and CDR2 YNFKEQ come from the germline V gene. V lost 0 bases to trimming and J lost 1 base; unmatched junction nucleotides: 4. CDR3 in DNA: TGTGCCAGCAGCCAAGATAAGGGGACAGGGTCCTACAATGAGCAGTTCTTC. It encodes CASSQDKGTGSYNEQFF.

The chain is built from TRBV2 and TRBJ1-2; the D gene is possibly TRBD1 (6 bases). Germline values: CDR1 SNHLY, CDR2 FYNNEI. V dropped 4 bases and J dropped 0 bases, with 12 bases sitting between them. The CDR3 has 15 residues. The CDR3 DNA follows: TGTGCCAGCAGTGCCGATGGACAGACTAACTATGGCTACACCTTC. Translated: CASSADGQTNYGYTF. Drawing the rest from reference TRBV2 and TRBJ1-2, the complete variable domain is EPEVTQTPSHQVTQMGQEVILRCVPISNHLYFYWYRQILGQKVEFLVSFYNNEISEKSEIFDDQFSVERPDGSNFTLKIRSTKLEDSAMYFCASSADGQTNYGYTFGSGTRLTVV.

The chain is built from TRBV30 and TRBJ2-2; D is uncertain. Germline V gives CDR1 GTSNPN, CDR2 SVGIG (reference sequence). V was trimmed by 1 base and J by 8 bases, leaving 14 bases between them. CDR3 length: 14 amino acids. The CDR3 coding sequence is TGTGCCTGGAGTGGTACGAAGGTGGGGGGGGAGCTGTTTTTT. Translating gives CAWSGTKVGGELFF. Based on the CDR3 plus reference TRBV30 and TRBJ2-2, the full variable domain is SQTIHQWPATLVQPVGSPLSLECTVEGTSNPNLYWYRQAAGRGLQLLFYSVGIGQISSEVPQNLSASRPQDRQFILSSKKLLLSDSGFYLCAWSGTKVGGELFFGEGSRLTVL.

This clonotype occurred a few times. V gene TRBV30 combines with J gene TRBJ2-7, with D uncertain. Trimming shortened V by 0 bases and J by 1 base, and 13 bases separated the two germline ends. CDR1 GTSNPN and CDR2 SVGIG come from the germline V gene (reference sequence). The CDR3 is made up of 15 amino acids. The CDR3 sequence is CAWSVYPQTSYEQYF. In nucleotides, the CDR3 is TGTGCCTGGAGTGTTTATCCGCAGACATCCTACGAGCAGTACTTC.

The table lists this clonotype with a few counts. The J gene is TRBJ2-5, the V gene TRBV7-6; D is ambiguous. This CDR3 region has 13 residues. Between the trimmed V and J ends, which lost 3 bases and 1 base, there was a span of 6 bases. Germline CDR1 and CDR2: SGHVS and FNYEAQ. The DNA for the CDR3 is TGTGCCAGCAGCTTTCCGGGCCAAGAGACCCAGTACTTC. This codes for CASSFPGQETQYF.

The rearrangement uses TRBV30 and TRBJ2-1; 7 bases agree with TRBD1. Trimming cost V 0 bases and J 8 bases; bases outside gene matches: 4. Germline V gene data show CDR1 as GTSNPN and CDR2 as SVGIG (reference sequence). This CDR3 comprises 13 residues. The CDR3 sequence: CAWSVQGWHEQFF. CDR3 sequence (DNA): TGTGCCTGGAGTGTACAGGGGTGGCATGAGCAGTTCTTC.